The entry below gives a single T cell receptor beta chain sequence along with its context. Its antigen remains unidentified. The entry originates in a study of cytomegalovirus exposure and HLA in healthy donors. General study findings and limits: The authors considered a cluster of highly shared sequence variants likely to be a sequencing artifact. In a later analysis, an Asian-associated ancestry cluster reportedly showed fewer N-insertions than the roughly 650-donor mean.

Primers included in the PCR were 60 Vbeta and 13 Jbeta primers. Sequenced by immunoSEQ multiplex PCR; TCRdb stores in-frame clones only, minus some. The sample lists over 110,000 clones, 80% occurring once. The V gene's germline CDR1 is SGHTA and CDR2 FQGTGA. J gave up 7 bases and V 5 bases, and 14 bases lay outside the gene matches. The CDR3 has 16 residues. Sequences were obtained from PBMCs. The rearrangement uses TRBV7-3 and TRBJ1-2; 9 bases are a match to TRBD1. The clonotype was recovered from a man in his forties or fifties in good health and CMV-seronegative. The CDR3 coding sequence is TGTGCCAGCAGCGAGACAGGGGGGAGAGCCGGGGGTGGCTACACCTTC. Its translation: CASSETGGRAGGGYTF.